The 13 T cell receptor beta chains below come from one sample, sequenced in a study of post-analysis software for immune sequencing data (dated by TCRdb to the mid-2010s). These TCRs' antigens remain unknown. Study-level results and caveats: Significantly higher frequencies in patients than in controls were found for five or six TRBV segments, including TRBV5-6, TRBV5-1 and TRBV20-1.

The library came from PCR. This sample was sequenced with an Illumina HiSeq 2500. To reduce PCR and sequencing biases, unique molecular identifiers were incorporated into the TCR beta cDNA libraries. TCRdb redid the processing of the public reads, applying fastp at Q25 and MiXCR, and retained in-frame beta chains. Here each entry gathers all rows of one CDR3 protein and keeps the most common genes and DNA. This sample holds hundreds of thousands of distinct CDR3 sequences; approximately 50% were observed only once. The ten largest make up approximately 4.2% of the sample. Sequenced: blood. The receptors were sampled from a girl under 18 with multiple sclerosis.

The chain has TRBV15 and TRBJ1-2, with 10 bases aligning to TRBD1. Germline V gene data show CDR1 as LNHNV and CDR2 as YYDKDF (reference sequence). This CDR3 is 17 amino acids long. The ends lost 0 bases at V and 4 bases at J; junction bases unmatched: 8. CDR3 nucleotides: TGTGCCACCAGCAGAGATATGACAGGGGGCCGTGGCTATGGCTACACCTTC. It specifies CATSRDMTGGRGYGYTF.

The CDR3 DNA sequence: TGTGCCAGCAGCCTGTCCGGGAGCGGCGAGACCCAGTACTTC. Its protein product is CASSLSGSGETQYF. The genes are TRBV3-1 and TRBJ2-5, with D possibly being TRBD2 (6 bases). Germline CDR1 is LGHDT and CDR2 is YNNKEL (reference sequence). Deletions cut 4 bases from V and 5 bases from J, with 14 bases between. CDR3 length: 14 amino acids.

This clonotype turned up a few times. The rearrangement uses TRBV6-5 and TRBJ1-5; D perhaps matches TRBD1 (5 bases). The V end was cut by 8 bases, the J end by 11 bases, with 19 bases between. Germline loops: CDR1 MNHEY, CDR2 SVGAGI. The CDR3 consists of 13 residues. This chain's CDR3 is CASAPTGPRAQHF. The CDR3 bases are TGTGCCAGCGCACCCACGGGACCCAGGGCCCAGCATTTT.

This rearrangement joins TRBV20-1 to TRBJ2-3; the D gene is possibly TRBD1 (5 bases). Germline CDR1 reads DFQATT; CDR2 reads SNEGSKA (reference sequence). With 6 bases removed from V and 4 bases from J, the gap between germline ends came to 23 bases. The CDR3 contains 16 residues. CDR3 residues: CSAGHKVGAPSDTQYF. The CDR3 nucleotides read TGCAGTGCCGGTCACAAAGTTGGGGCGCCCTCAGATACGCAGTATTTT.

This clonotype was seen only a few times. This rearrangement joins TRBV6-5 to TRBJ2-7, with TRBD1 as a possible D gene (5 bases). The length of the CDR3 is 13 residues. Germline V gives CDR1 MNHEY, CDR2 SVGAGI. Trimming cost V 8 bases and J 0 bases, with 11 bases left between them. CDR3 coding DNA: TGTGCCAGCTTTGACAGTAGCTCCTACGAGCAGTACTTC. This gives the protein CASFDSSSYEQYF.

The V call is TRBV7-2, the J call TRBJ2-3; D uncertain. The ends were cut back, 1 base at V and 4 bases at J, with 9 bases in the middle. In germline, CDR1 is SGHTA, CDR2 FQGNSA. This CDR3 region has 14 residues. CDR3: CASSLVGSPDTQYF. For the CDR3, the DNA is TGTGCCAGCAGCTTAGTTGGGTCTCCAGATACGCAGTATTTT.

The rearrangement links TRBV5-1 to TRBJ2-5; D possibly corresponds to TRBD2 (5 bases). Trimming removed 4 bases at V and 7 bases at J, with 20 bases between. From germline, CDR1 is SGHRS and CDR2 YFSETQ. This CDR3 has 15 residues. Here the CDR3 reads CASSPRTLTVGTQYF. The CDR3 DNA is TGCGCCAGCAGCCCCAGGACTCTGACGGTGGGGACCCAGTACTTC.

The J gene is TRBJ2-4, the V gene TRBV5-1, with 8 bases fitting TRBD1. The DNA end is more similar to TRBJ2-7, so the J call may be wrong. CDR3 length equals 13 residues. The germline V gene encodes CDR1 SGHRS and CDR2 YFSETQ. The CDR3 nucleotides read TGCGCCAGCAGCGTCGCAGGGGGCGGCGAGCAGTACTTC. Translated, it gives CASSVAGGGEQYF.

V and J are TRBV11-2 and TRBJ2-7; 8 bases are shared with TRBD2. Germline V lookup: CDR1 SGHAT, CDR2 FQNNGV. With V trimmed by 6 bases and J by 7 bases, 11 bases remained unmatched. CDR3 size: 14 residues. CDR3: CASRTVSGSVEQYF. The CDR3 DNA follows: TGTGCCAGCAGGACGGTAAGCGGGAGCGTAGAGCAGTACTTC. Together with reference TRBV11-2 and TRBJ2-7, the CDR3 gives the full variable domain: EAGVAQSPRYKIIEKRQSVAFWCNPISGHATLYWYQQILGQGPKLLIQFQNNGVVDDSQLPKDRFSAERLKGVDSTLKIQPAKLEDSAVYLCASRTVSGSVEQYFGPGTRLTVT.

The chain links TRBV27 to TRBJ1-6; a weak D match, TRBD1 (5 bases). The CDR3 spans 14 residues. Trimming shortened V by 5 bases and J by 6 bases, and 11 bases separated the two germline ends. CDR1 MNHEY and CDR2 SMNVEV come from the germline V gene (reference sequence). CDR3 amino acids: CASSIQASNSPLHF. DNA of the CDR3: TGTGCCAGCAGTATACAGGCCTCTAATTCACCCCTCCACTTT.

Only one count was recorded for this clonotype. The chain recombines TRBV6-5 with TRBJ1-2; D might be TRBD1 (5 bases). V was shortened by 5 bases and J by 4 bases, with 14 bases between the two germline ends. CDR3 size: 14 residues. CDR1 is MNHEY, CDR2 SVGAGI, per germline. CDR3: CASSPTTDTYGYTF. CDR3 nucleotides: TGTGCCAGCAGTCCGACGACAGATACCTATGGCTACACCTTC.

The chain carries TRBV4-1 and TRBJ2-5; 9 bases fit TRBD2. With 4 bases clipped from V and 5 bases from J, the junction kept 14 bases outside the gene matches. Germline V CDR1 and CDR2: MGHRA, YSYEKL. The CDR3 is 17 amino acids. CDR3 DNA: TGCGCCAGCAGCCCAGCAAATGGCGGGGGGGCCCACGAGACCCAGTACTTC. Its protein is CASSPANGGGAHETQYF.

Concerning this clonotype itself: One end of the junction does not line up with germline, which may come from a read error. In nucleotides, the CDR3 is TGCGTCGCGTCGGGGGGGTACAATGAGCAGTTCTTC. Amino acids: CVASGGYNEQFF. V usage is TRBV6-6 and J usage is TRBJ2-1; TRBD2 matches 8 bases. Germline V CDR1 and CDR2: MNHNY, SVGAGI (reference sequence). The CDR3 has 12 residues.